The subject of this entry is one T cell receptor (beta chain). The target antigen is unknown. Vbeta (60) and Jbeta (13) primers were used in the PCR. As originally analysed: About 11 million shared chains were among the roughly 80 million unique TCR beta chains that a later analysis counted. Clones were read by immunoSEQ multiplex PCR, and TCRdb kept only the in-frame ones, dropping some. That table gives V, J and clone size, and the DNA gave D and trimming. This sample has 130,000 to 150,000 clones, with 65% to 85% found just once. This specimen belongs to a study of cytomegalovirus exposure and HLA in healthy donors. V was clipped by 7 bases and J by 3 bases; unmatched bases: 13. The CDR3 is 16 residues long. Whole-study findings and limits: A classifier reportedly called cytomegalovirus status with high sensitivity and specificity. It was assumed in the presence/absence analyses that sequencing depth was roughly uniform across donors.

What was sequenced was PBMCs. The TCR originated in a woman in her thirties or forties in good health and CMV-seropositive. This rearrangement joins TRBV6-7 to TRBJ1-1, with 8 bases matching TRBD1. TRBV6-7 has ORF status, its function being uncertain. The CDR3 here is CASITGGCEVYTEAFF. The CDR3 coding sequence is TGTGCCAGCATTACAGGGGGTTGCGAAGTTTACACTGAAGCTTTCTTT.